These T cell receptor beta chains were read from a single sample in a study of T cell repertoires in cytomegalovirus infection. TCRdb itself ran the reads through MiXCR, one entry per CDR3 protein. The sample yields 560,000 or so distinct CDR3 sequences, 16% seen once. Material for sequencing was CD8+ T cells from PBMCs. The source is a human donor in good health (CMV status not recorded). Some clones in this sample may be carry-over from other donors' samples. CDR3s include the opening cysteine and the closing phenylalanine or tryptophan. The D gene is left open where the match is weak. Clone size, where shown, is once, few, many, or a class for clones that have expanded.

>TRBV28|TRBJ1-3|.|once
TGTGCCAGCAGCCCCCCCGGTGGATACACCATATATTTT
CASSPPGGYTIYF
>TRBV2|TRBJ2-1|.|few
TGTGCCAGCAGTGCCAGGACAAGGGTAACCGATGAGCAGTTCTTC
CASSARTRVTDEQFF
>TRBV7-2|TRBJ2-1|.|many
TGTGCCAGCAGCTACCGGGCCCTCAAGGGGCCCTACAATGAGCAGTTCTTC
CASSYRALKGPYNEQFF
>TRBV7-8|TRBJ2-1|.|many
TGTGCCAGCAGCTTAGAGCGCCGATTGACAAATGAGCAGTTCTTC
CASSLERRLTNEQFF
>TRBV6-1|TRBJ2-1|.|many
TGTGCCAGCAGTGGGACGTGGGGGGAAAAGGACAATGAGCAGTTCTTC
CASSGTWGEKDNEQFF
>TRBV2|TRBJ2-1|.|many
TGTGCCAGCAGTGCCCCGGGAGTGAGAAACAATGAGCAGTTCTTC
CASSAPGVRNNEQFF
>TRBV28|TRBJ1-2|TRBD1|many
TGTGCCAGCAGTCCAGGACAGGGTGCTAACTATGGCTACACCTTC
CASSPGQGANYGYTF
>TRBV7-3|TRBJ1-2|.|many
TGTGCCAGCAGTTTGGACGGGACGCCCGGGAACTATGGCTACACCTTC
CASSLDGTPGNYGYTF
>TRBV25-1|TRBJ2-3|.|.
TGTGCCAGCAGTGAATCTGAGACCACAGATACGCAGTATTTT
CASSESETTDTQYF
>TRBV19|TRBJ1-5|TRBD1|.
TGTGCCAGTAGCTCCCGGGACAGGGGTGGATCTAGCAATCAGCCCCAGCATTTT
CASSSRDRGGSSNQPQHF
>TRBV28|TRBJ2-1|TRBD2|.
TGTGCCAGCACCCCGGAGGGCACCGGGACTAGGCTATACAATGAGCAGTTCTTC
CASTPEGTGTRLYNEQFF
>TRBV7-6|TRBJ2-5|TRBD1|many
TGTGCCAGCAGCCACAGGGGGCGCGGAGAGACCCAGTACTTC
CASSHRGRGETQYF
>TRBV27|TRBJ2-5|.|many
TGTGCCAGCAGTCCTTCACTTGGAGATCGGGCGATAGAGACCCAGTACTTC
CASSPSLGDRAIETQYF
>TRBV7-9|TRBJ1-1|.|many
TGTGCCAGCAGCCCTCCATCTCATCATGAAGCTTTCTTT
CASSPPSHHEAFF
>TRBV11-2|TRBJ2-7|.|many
TGTGCCAGCAGCTTACATCTCCGGGACACACCGTACGAGCAGTACTTC
CASSLHLRDTPYEQYF
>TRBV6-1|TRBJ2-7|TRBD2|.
TGTGCCAGCAGTGAAATCTCTAGCGGGGGCTACGAGCAGTACTTC
CASSEISSGGYEQYF
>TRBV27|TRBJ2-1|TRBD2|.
TGTGCCAGCAGCCGACCAAAACTAGCGGGAAGTAATGAGCAGTTCTTC
CASSRPKLAGSNEQFF
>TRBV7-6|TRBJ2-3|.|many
TGTGCCAGCAGCCCCCGCCGGGATACGCAGTATTTT
CASSPRRDTQYF
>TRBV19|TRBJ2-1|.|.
TGTGCCAGTAGTATAGACCAAGGCTCCTACAATGAGCAGTTCTTC
CASSIDQGSYNEQFF
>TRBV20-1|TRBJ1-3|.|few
TGCAGTGCTAGACACCCGGACCGTGTCAGCACCATATATTTT
CSARHPDRVSTIYF
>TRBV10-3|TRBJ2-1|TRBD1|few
TGTGCCATCAGTCCGGGACAGGACTACAATGAGCAGTTCTTC
CAISPGQDYNEQFF
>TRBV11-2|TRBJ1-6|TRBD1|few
TGTGCCAGCAGACCGACAGGGGGGATTTATAATTCACCCCTCCACTTT
CASRPTGGIYNSPLHF
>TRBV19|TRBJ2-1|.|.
TGTGCCAGTAGTCCCGTGGGGGGGGCCTCCTACAATGAGCAGTTCTTC
CASSPVGGASYNEQFF
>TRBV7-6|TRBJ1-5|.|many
TGTGCCAGCAGCCAATTACAGGGATTTAATCAGCCCCAGCATTTT
CASSQLQGFNQPQHF
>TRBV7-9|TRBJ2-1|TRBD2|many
TGTGCCAGCAGCTTACTAAGCGGGAGGGCCCCGAAGGGTGAGCAGTTCTTC
CASSLLSGRAPKGEQFF
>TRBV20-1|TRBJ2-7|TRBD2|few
TGCAGTGCTAGAGATCTAGCGGGGGCCTACGAGCAGTACTTC
CSARDLAGAYEQYF
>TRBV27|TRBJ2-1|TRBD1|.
TGTGCCAGCAGTTTAGCCGCTGTTACAGGGGTGACTGAGCAGTTCTTC
CASSLAAVTGVTEQFF
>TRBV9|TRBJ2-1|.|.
TGTGCCAGCAGCGTAGAAAACTATCAGCAGTTCTTC
CASSVENYQQFF
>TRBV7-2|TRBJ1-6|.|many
TGTGCCAGCAGCCCGGGGGGGTATGGTTCACCCCTCCACTTT
CASSPGGYGSPLHF
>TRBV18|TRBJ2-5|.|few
TGTGCCAGCTCACTAACACGAGACAGAGTTCAGAAAGAGACCCAGTACTTC
CASSLTRDRVQKETQYF
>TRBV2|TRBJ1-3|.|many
TGTGCCAGCGTGGGGGACACTGGAAACACCATATATTTT
CASVGDTGNTIYF
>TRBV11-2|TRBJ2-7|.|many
TGTGCCAGCAGCTTAGATAGGGGGGCCTCCTACGAGCAGTACTTC
CASSLDRGASYEQYF
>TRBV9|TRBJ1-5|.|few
TGTGCCAGCAGCGTAGGGGGGGGGGCGGTTCAGCCCCAGCATTTT
CASSVGGGAVQPQHF
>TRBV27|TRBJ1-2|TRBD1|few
TGTGCCAGCAGTTTATCCGTGTTAGGGACAGGGGACGGCTACACCTTC
CASSLSVLGTGDGYTF
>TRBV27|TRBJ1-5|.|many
TGTGCCAGCAGTTTAGCCGGTCTAAAGGGGCCCCAGCATTTT
CASSLAGLKGPQHF
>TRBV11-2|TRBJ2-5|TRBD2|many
TGTGCCAGCAGCGCGAGACTAGCGGGAGTGGAGACCCAGTACTTC
CASSARLAGVETQYF
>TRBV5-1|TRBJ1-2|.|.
TGCGCCAGCAGCTTGGATGGGGAGGGCTACACCTTC
CASSLDGEGYTF